This T cell receptor (beta chain) was profiled in a study of tumor and adjacent non-tumor tissue in lung cancer. Background on the study: On average, productive TCRbeta reads reached about 4.2 million per sample.

Regarding this clonotype: What it binds is unknown. A read error may account for a junction end that differs from germline.

The template was RNA from unsorted bulk tissue. TCRbeta libraries were built with three rounds of nested PCR, modified from ARM-PCR. TCRdb analysed the multiplex PCR reads with MiXCR anew, one entry per CDR3 protein. The sample includes tens of thousands of distinct CDR3 sequences, around 77% of them seen just once. Findings of the study overall: Tumor tissue had significantly higher TCR diversity than normal lung. Top 100 clones took a larger repertoire share in normal lung.

The CDR3 consists of 15 residues. Germline V gene data show CDR1 as MNHEY and CDR2 as SVGAGI. Sequenced sample: lung tumor tissue. The rearrangement joins TRBV6-5 to TRBJ1-5; 9 bases fit TRBD1. The clonotype comes from a woman in her forties or fifties with non-small cell lung cancer. The CDR3 region is CPRSYTQGAGQPQHF. CDR3 bases: TGTCCCAGAAGTTATACACAGGGGGCGGGTCAGCCCCAGCATTTT.